The sequence of this T cell receptor beta chain was determined in a study of post-analysis software for immune sequencing data. Study-level information: Relapsing-remitting, secondary progressive and progressive-relapsing courses of multiple sclerosis were included. Whole-study findings and limits: Patients carried 4 or 5 TRBV segments more frequently than controls did, and TRBV5-6, TRBV5-1 and TRBV20-1 were among them. Those samples that were prepared in the same batch co-clustered strongly by F measure. Multiple sclerosis patients showed significantly lower normalized Chao1 diversity than controls did.

cDNA libraries of TCR beta carried unique molecular identifiers. In TCRdb, the PCR reads were re-called with MiXCR into one record per CDR3 protein. The sample consists of 650,000 to 900,000 distinct CDR3 sequences, 40% to 55% of them appearing once. About this clonotype itself: Antigen: not known.

The CDR3 spans 15 residues. CDR1 is LGHNA and CDR2 is YNFKEQ in the germline V gene. The origin of this receptor is a girl aged 10-17 years with multiple sclerosis. The chain couples TRBV4-2 to TRBJ2-1, with 12 bases that match TRBD2. Matching the DNA end better, TRBJ2-7 makes the J call doubtful. Sequencing was performed on blood. The CDR3 here is CASSQTSGSFSEQYF. For the CDR3, the DNA is TGTGCCAGCAGCCAGACTAGCGGGAGCTTCTCCGAGCAGTACTTC.